This entry describes one TCR beta chain. The CDR3 sequence is 14 residues long. Trimming pared 10 bases from V and 5 bases from J, leaving 18 bases between. Germline V gives CDR1 LNHDA, CDR2 SQIVND (reference sequence). This sample stems from a study of T cells in Graves' hyperthyroidism and ophthalmopathy. From RNA transcripts, TCR beta CDR3 regions were amplified. With the HTBI primer set, the TCR CDR3 went through a first round of RT-PCR. In TCRdb, the multiplex PCR reads were re-called with MiXCR into one record per CDR3 protein. Of hundreds of thousands of distinct CDR3 sequences detected, approximately 14% appear once; the ten largest clones hold over 10%.

This chain links TRBV19 with TRBJ2-1; D could derive from TRBD1 or TRBD2 (6 bases each). The specimen sequenced was blood. This clonotype originated in a young man with Graves' ophthalmopathy. The CDR3 sequence: CATQSGGGDNEQFF. Here the CDR3 DNA reads TGTGCCACCCAGAGTGGGGGCGGGGACAATGAGCAGTTCTTC.